The 18 T cell receptor beta chains reported below all come from one sample, sequenced in a study of spatial heterogeneity in lung cancer. TCRdb re-called the 5' RACE reads through MiXCR, storing one row per CDR3 protein. The sample carries 75,000 to 85,000 distinct CDR3 sequences, about a fifth recorded once. Time point indicated: sample taken at primary tumor resection. Tumor, nontumor lung or frozen PBMC supplied whole RNA, sequenced without sorting. The sequencing used PBMCs, collected at surgery. Receptors originate from a male donor with early-stage non-small cell lung cancer.

This clonotype has only a few counts. This chain joins TRBV12-3 or TRBV12-4 and TRBJ2-2; TRBD1 or TRBD2 may be the D gene (6 bases each). There are 15 residues in the CDR3. The V and J ends lost 6 bases and 3 bases respectively, with 14 bases between them. CDR3 region: CASSPFGGHTGELFF. CDR3 nucleotides: TGTGCCAGCAGCCCCTTCGGGGGCCACACCGGGGAGCTGTTTTTT.

The V gene is TRBV5-1, the J gene TRBJ2-5; a weak D match, TRBD1 (6 bases). The CDR3 runs to 15 residues. From germline, CDR1 is SGHRS and CDR2 YFSETQ. The ends were cut back, 0 bases at V and 2 bases at J, with 11 bases in the middle. In DNA, the CDR3 is TGCGCCAGCAGCTTGGCAGGGGTGGATCAAGAGACCCAGTACTTC. As protein: CASSLAGVDQETQYF. Variable domain in full (rest from reference TRBV5-1 and TRBJ2-5): KAGVTQTPRYLIKTRGQQVTLSCSPISGHRSVSWYQQTPGQGLQFLFEYFSETQRNKGNFPGRFSGRQFSNSRSEMNVSTLELGDSALYLCASSLAGVDQETQYFGPGTRLLVL.

CDR3 DNA sequence: TGCAGTGCCAGGGTGGGCCCGTACGAGCAGTACTTC. Its translation is CSARVGPYEQYF. The chain is built from TRBV20-1 and TRBJ2-7; possibly TRBD1 for D (5 bases). CDR3 length: 12 amino acids. V lost 6 bases, J lost 4 bases, and 13 bases lay in between. Germline V gene data show CDR1 as DFQATT and CDR2 as SNEGSKA (reference sequence).

The chain links TRBV18 to TRBJ2-2; D is unclear. CDR1 KGHSH and CDR2 LQKENI come from the germline V gene. The CDR3 covers 14 residues. Trimming pared 5 bases from V and 1 base from J, leaving 8 bases between. Here the CDR3 DNA reads TGTGCCAGCTCAGGACGGATGAACACCGGGGAGCTGTTTTTT. Encoded protein: CASSGRMNTGELFF.

V usage is TRBV14 and J usage is TRBJ2-7; D is undetermined. This CDR3 has 14 amino acids. Germline V gives CDR1 SGHDN, CDR2 FVKESK. The ends were cut back, 4 bases at V and 0 bases at J, with 10 bases in the middle. In DNA, the CDR3 is TGTGCCAGCAGCCCCCGGGCAGGCTCCTACGAGCAGTACTTC. Its translation: CASSPRAGSYEQYF.

A few counts support this clonotype. V usage is TRBV10-3 and J usage is TRBJ2-4, with D maybe TRBD2 (6 bases). The CDR3 is 15 residues long. The germline gives CDR1 ENHRY, CDR2 SYGVKD. The V and J ends lost 2 bases and 5 bases respectively, with 13 bases between them. CDR3 in amino acids: CAISEQEGGQNIQYF. The CDR3 DNA reads TGTGCCATCAGTGAGCAGGAGGGTGGCCAAAACATTCAGTACTTC.

This rearrangement joins TRBV20-1 to TRBJ2-2; D is undetermined. There are 15 residues in the CDR3. V lost 0 bases, J lost 3 bases, and 11 bases lay in between. Germline V gene data show CDR1 as DFQATT and CDR2 as SNEGSKA (reference sequence). In nucleotides, the CDR3 is TGCAGTGCTAGAGATACTGGGATGTACACCGGGGAGCTGTTTTTT. This sequence encodes CSARDTGMYTGELFF.

Concerning this clonotype itself: The junction shows a germline mismatch at one end, possibly a read error. The J gene is TRBJ2-5, the V gene TRBV2, with 7 bases fitting TRBD1. This CDR3 contains 13 residues. Germline CDR1 SNHLY, CDR2 FYNNEI. The CDR3 reads CTSSGQAKETQYF. The CDR3 region has the DNA TGTACCAGCAGCGGACAGGCCAAAGAGACCCAGTACTTC.

This clonotype was found a few times. CDR3 residues: CASSPRAVGDTQYF. The CDR3, as DNA: TGTGCCAGCAGCCCTCGGGCCGTGGGCGATACGCAGTATTTT. The chain uses TRBV5-4 and TRBJ2-3, with D unresolved. Looked up from germline, CDR1 is SGHNT and CDR2 is YYREEE (reference sequence). V gave up 4 bases and J gave up 6 bases, with 15 bases separating them. The CDR3 totals 14 residues. Based on the CDR3 plus reference TRBV5-4 and TRBJ2-3, the full variable domain is ETGVTQSPTHLIKTRGQQVTLRCSSQSGHNTVSWYQQALGQGPQFIFQYYREEENGRGNFPPRFSGLQFPNYSSELNVNALELDDSALYLCASSPRAVGDTQYFGPGTRLTVL.

CDR3 nucleotide sequence: TGCGCCAGCAGCCCCACTTACGATCAGCCCCAGCATTTT. Translating gives CASSPTYDQPQHF. The chain is built from TRBV4-1 and TRBJ1-5; no clear D gene. Germline V CDR1 and CDR2: MGHRA, YSYEKL. Trimming left V 4 bases short and J 5 bases short, with 9 bases between. This CDR3 has 13 amino acids.

This clonotype was observed many times. The gene calls are TRBV5-1 and TRBJ2-7, with 8 bases aligning to TRBD1. The CDR3 spans 15 residues. Germline CDR1 is SGHRS and CDR2 is YFSETQ. The V gene end was trimmed by 4 bases and the J gene end by 0 bases; junction bases not matched to a gene: 6. The CDR3: CASSLTGGSSYEQYF. CDR3 DNA sequence: TGCGCCAGCAGCCTAACAGGGGGGAGCTCCTACGAGCAGTACTTC.

This clonotype was seen repeatedly, ten times or more. The chain carries TRBV29-1 and TRBJ1-1, with 8 bases matching TRBD1. Germline loops: CDR1 SQVTM, CDR2 ANQGSEA. This CDR3 comprises 14 residues. V shed 1 base and J 4 bases; nucleotides not matched to a gene: 5. The CDR3 loop is CSVEGQGLATEAFF. The CDR3 DNA follows: TGCAGCGTTGAAGGACAGGGGTTGGCCACTGAAGCTTTCTTT.

V and J are TRBV18 and TRBJ2-1, with D maybe TRBD2 (6 bases). With 0 bases removed from V and 6 bases from J, the gap between germline ends came to 12 bases. Germline CDR1 KGHSH, CDR2 LQKENI. The CDR3 is made up of 15 amino acids. The CDR3 coding sequence is TGTGCCAGCTCACCACCGGGGGGTTCTGGCAATGAGCAGTTCTTC. Encoded protein: CASSPPGGSGNEQFF. Complete variable domain (other parts from reference TRBV18 and TRBJ2-1): NAGVMQNPRHLVRRRGQEARLRCSPMKGHSHVYWYRQLPEEGLKFMVYLQKENIIDESGMPKERFSAEFPKEGPSILRIQQVVRGDSAAYFCASSPPGGSGNEQFFGPGTRLTVL.

A few counts support this clonotype. The CDR3 DNA is TGTGCAAGTCGCCCGTCGGGGAGGGCCGGGGAGACCCAGTACTTC. It encodes CASRPSGRAGETQYF. The genes are TRBV12-2 and TRBJ2-5; whether TRBD2, the table's D call, matches the DNA was not checked. TRBV12-2 is designated a pseudogene. The CDR3 is 15 amino acids.

The chain has TRBV7-9 and TRBJ2-7; D remains ambiguous. CDR3 size: 13 residues. The germline V gene has CDR1 SEHNR and CDR2 FQNEAQ (reference sequence). Trimming stripped 5 bases from V and 3 bases from J, with 11 bases between. CDR3 bases: TGTGCCAGCAGCCCTAAAGGCCTCTACGAGCAGTACTTC. This sequence encodes CASSPKGLYEQYF.

The gene calls are TRBV7-9 and TRBJ2-5, with D hard to call. Trimming took 5 bases from V and 1 from J, leaving 5 bases between them. The CDR3 contains 12 residues. Germline-derived CDR1 and CDR2 are SEHNR and FQNEAQ (reference sequence). CDR3 nucleotides: TGTGCCAGCAGCGCACTCCAAGAGACCCAGTACTTC. Protein: CASSALQETQYF.

This clonotype was seen a few times. This chain links TRBV7-2 with TRBJ2-1; no clear D. Germline V CDR1 and CDR2: SGHTA, FQGNSA. CDR3 length equals 16 residues. The germline V and J ends were trimmed by 4 bases and 0 bases, with 13 bases remaining between them. For the CDR3, the DNA is TGTGCCAGCAGCTCGGAACCTAGGAGCTCCTACAATGAGCAGTTCTTC. Its protein is CASSSEPRSSYNEQFF.

The chain carries TRBV9 and TRBJ2-7; either TRBD1 or TRBD2 may supply D (6 bases each). V lost 0 bases, J lost 0 bases, and 13 bases lay in between. CDR1 SGDLS and CDR2 YYNGEE come from the germline V gene. This CDR3 has 16 residues. CDR3 in DNA: TGTGCCAGCAGCGTAGGGGGGGCCTTCAGCTCCTACGAGCAGTACTTC. Protein product: CASSVGGAFSSYEQYF.